This T cell receptor (beta chain) was identified in a study of blood T cells in healthy people across ages. PBMCs were isolated at a quantity of at least 6 million per sample. With a J-beta primer mix and a sample-barcoded 5' primer, a second PCR ran about 7 to 11 cycles. Researchers report that a template-switch adaptor with 12 random nucleotides tagged each cDNA molecule. Via MiXCR, TCRdb re-called the 5' RACE reads, giving one row per CDR3 protein. Of around 650,000 distinct CDR3 sequences detected, approximately 29% appear once; the ten largest clones hold approximately 15%. The V gene's germline CDR1 is SGHKS and CDR2 YYEKEE (reference sequence). This CDR3 region has 17 residues.

The receptor comes from a woman of 80 years or more in good health. The V and J genes are TRBV5-5 and TRBJ2-7; TRBD2 aligns across 15 bases. The DNA end is more similar to TRBJ2-5, so the J call may be wrong. Source material: blood. CDR3 sequence reads: CASSLGGLAGGGETQYF. DNA for the CDR3: TGTGCCAGCAGCTTGGGGGGACTAGCGGGAGGAGGTGAGACCCAGTACTTC.